Included here is one T cell receptor beta chain sequence, with context. This clone's antigen is unknown. No much larger clone exists at a distance of one base, and base qualities are not known. This sample was included in a study of cytomegalovirus exposure and HLA in healthy donors (dated by TCRdb to about 2017). Regarding the complete study: In an earlier analysis of 587 of the donors, 276 Gb of sequence data and 120 million or so unique TCR beta sequences from roughly 200 million T cells were reported. The number of typed donors differed by locus: about 620-640 for A, B, C, DRB1 and DQB1; some 500 for DQA1; 606 for DPA1; and roughly 490 for DPB1. On average, about 240,000 unique TCR beta nucleotide sequences were sequenced per donor among roughly 430 genotyped donors of the cohort, with approximately 18% of those sequences being non-productive. The study aimed to test whether signatures of past pathogen exposure could be identified by cataloging public T cell receptors. In a later genetic analysis, genome-wide SNP genotypes for about three fifths of the roughly 670 donors were used, and that subset was treated as a discovery cohort. HLA typing covered class I and class II loci at four-digit resolution. Alongside the repertoire data, information on donor age, sex, ethnicity and CMV serostatus was compiled. A later analysis re-analyzed previously published TCR beta repertoires from roughly 600 donors and added high-resolution HLA genotyping to study TCR occurrence patterns. Roughly 300 gigabases of sequencing data and 70 million to 100 million unique TCR sequences were included in an early release covering several hundred HLA-typed donors. Using immunosequencing, the study profiled T cell repertoires from 500 to 800 subjects and related those repertoires to cytomegalovirus serostatus. About five DR-DQ haplotypes were handled as single units for association and clustering, since linkage in the cohort was strong. Besides the first cohort of about 730 subjects, a separate validation cohort made up of 120 or so different subjects was used. Every discovery cohort repertoire had been produced on one sequencing platform. The later analysis used no new phenotypic data to find candidate immune exposures, relying instead on TCR beta sequences and their occurrence across donors. To predict cytomegalovirus infection status, the study brought together high-throughput TCR immunosequencing, statistical association of individual TCRs with disease status, and machine learning. An earlier analysis of 587 of the donors used high-throughput TCR beta sequencing to judge whether each TCR beta V gene segment behaved as functional or pseudogenic. The genetic ancestry cluster associated with self-reported Caucasian donors included over 80% of the 350 to 500 genotyped donors.

The library was built by means of the immunoSEQ multiplex PCR assay. For the multiplex PCR, a mixture combining 60 forward primers for TCR Vbeta segments and 13 reverse primers for TCR Jbeta segments was used. A multiplex PCR assay on genomic DNA amplified the CDR3 region of rearranged TCR beta genes. On the Illumina HiSeq System, the amplified TCR beta libraries were sequenced as 87-base-pair reads. The original methods were these. In a later analysis, tens of millions of unique TCR beta chains were counted across the 666 repertoires, and approximately 11 million of these chains were shared by at least two donors. Raw reads were error-corrected and collapsed into unique sequences with a nearest-neighbor algorithm that merged closely related sequences to remove PCR and sequencing errors. CDR3 sequences were aligned to IMGT reference sequences to assign V, D and J gene segments. For a sequence to be retained, a match of at least six nucleotides to both a V gene segment and a J gene segment was required. Rearrangements were called productive when the CDR3 lacked stop codons and stayed in frame with V and J; all others were non-productive. Following IMGT convention, CDR3 was defined as the stretch from the second conserved V-encoded cysteine to the conserved J-encoded phenylalanine. The earlier analysis of approximately 500 of the donors excluded sequences that lacked an unambiguous match to a single V gene segment. An earlier analysis of approximately 590 of the donors classified V segments as functional when productive rearrangements were above 56.7% and as segregating when the standard deviation between donors was above 5%. A statistical classification framework was built to diagnose cytomegalovirus status from the catalog of TCR beta chain sequences. In a later analysis, V and J genes were assigned by comparing TCR nucleotide sequences against IMGT/GENE-DB human TR gene sequences. Using the TCRdist pipeline, a later analysis assigned CDR3 sequences along with most-parsimonious VDJ recombination scenarios. In a later analysis, each TCR beta chain was defined by its CDR3 amino acid sequence together with its V-gene family, and reads without a unique V-gene family were excluded. In a later analysis, 450 to 600 highly shared, low-generation-probability nucleotide sequences were removed to address suspected cross-contamination and a sequencing artifact. In a later analysis, a clonal expansion index was calculated for each public chain from normalized within-repertoire ranks of inferred template counts. A later analysis computed generation probabilities with a VDJ recombination model fitted to out-of-frame rearrangements, and checked the results against IGoR. In a later analysis, hypergeometric tests were used to score TCR-TCR, TCR-HLA and TCR-CMV co-occurrence, with a repertoire-size bias correction applied to TCR pairs. In a later analysis, false discovery rates were estimated by permuting HLA or CMV assignments 20 times. In a later analysis, co-occurring TCRs were grouped with DBSCAN, and TCRdist sequence similarity was added when clustering was performed within HLA-allele-positive subsets. Repertoires with fewer than 30,000 or more than 120,000 public chains, plus five repertoires with anomalous nucleotide sharing, were excluded from co-occurrence clustering. Sourced from immuneACCESS, this table was stored by TCRdb with only in-frame sequences that have V and J called. A share of the clones is absent; for the studies checked, an unresolved V gene accounts for under half, and the remainder has no known explanation. V and J calls and clone size are given by that table; D and trimming were obtained from the DNA. The sample profile shows 100,000 to 120,000 clones; over 60% of them were found once. The ten largest clones add up to around 2.9% of the sample.

The full study reports these points: Broadly in line with IMGT annotations, most TCR beta V segments showed up in productive rearrangements about 87% or about 30% of the time in an earlier analysis of roughly 590 of the donors. Correlated functional status among segregating V segments might reflect linkage disequilibrium, but an unknown experimental factor could not be ruled out. This cohort had only TCR beta chains sequenced, and the lack of alpha or paired-chain data limited which features could be detected. In the study, 150 to 200 TCR beta chains were listed as associated with cytomegalovirus. Because the 87-base-pair reads could not distinguish some IMGT-functional V segments, including TRBV6-2 and TRBV6-3, those segments were excluded. Because HLA typing was unavailable for some donors at each locus, only the typed subset was used in association tests. The authors suggested that the approach could potentially be generalized to other disease states and immunological phenotypes. At a false discovery rate of 0.05, a later analysis linked under 20,000 TCR beta sequences to specific HLA alleles. Strong co-occurrence of HLA alleles, especially DR and DQ, made assigning TCR associations to individual alleles difficult. Roughly uniform sequencing depth across donors was assumed in presence/absence analyses, although this assumption may not hold. Compared with the roughly 710-donor mean, donors in an Asian-associated ancestry cluster had fewer N-insertions in productive TCRs, according to a later genetic analysis. V-gene and J-gene trimming of TCR beta chains was associated with a missense DCLRE1C variant in a later genetic analysis, and the association was replicated in an independent cohort. The sequencing pipeline was judged likely to have produced a cluster of highly shared sequence variants as a technical artifact. The only immune exposure information available for the cohort was CMV serostatus. In a later analysis, HLA-associated TCR beta chains showed more clonal expansion and lower generation probabilities than non-associated chains that were equally common. Several of the top co-occurrence clusters appeared to be linked to parvovirus B19, influenza, CMV and Epstein-Barr virus, according to a later analysis. In a later analysis, most CMV-associated TCR beta chains were found to appear HLA-restricted, with HLA associations seemingly driven largely by CMV exposure. In vitro tests confirmed that a few of the cytomegalovirus-associated TCR beta chains recognize cytomegalovirus antigens. Cytomegalovirus status was reported to be diagnosed by the classifier with high specificity and sensitivity in both the original and validation cohorts. According to a later analysis, TCR association rates differed among HLA loci, with DRB1 alleles showing the most associated TCRs and HLA-C alleles showing the fewest. Because counts were too low, some 17 rarely observed V segments, including chromosome 9 orphons, were excluded from the earlier analysis of several hundred of the donors. A further reported finding was that TCR beta sequences accurately predicted the HLA-A and HLA-B alleles for most subjects in the first cohort. Across donors, most TCR sequences were observed very rarely, whereas some public TCRs were present in many individuals.

As encoded in the germline V gene, CDR1 is LGHNA while CDR2 is YNFKEQ. From the cysteine through the phenylalanine, the CDR3 covers 16 amino acids. Just CDR3 DNA is preserved here, 48 bases in frame from base 1. The junction shows trimming of 7 bases on V and 2 bases on J, plus 17 bases between the germline ends. The cohort comprised some 680 healthy bone marrow donors. At the time of sampling, every cohort member was nominally healthy, though immune exposures that went unrecorded were likely present. The donor was CMV seropositive and belonged to the group of about 290 seropositive cohort members. A peripheral blood sample was collected from each donor, and TCR beta sequencing was performed on peripheral blood mononuclear cells. The Qiagen DNeasy Blood Extraction Kit was used to extract genomic DNA from the blood cell samples.

The TCR was taken from a woman in her sixties in good health and CMV-seropositive. The chain is made from TRBV4-2 and TRBJ2-2, with TRBD2 perhaps the D gene, on 6 matching bases. Sequencing was carried out using PBMCs. The CDR3 region reads CASTDRGGANTGELFF. Here is the DNA: TGTGCCAGCACGGATCGCGGCGGGGCCAACACCGGGGAGCTGTTTTTT.